The 3 T cell receptor beta chains in this list originate from one sample, sequenced in a study of blood T cell repertoires in COVID-19 (dated by TCRdb to 2018 to 2021). The library was produced with the immunoSEQ multiplex PCR assay. The table comes from immuneACCESS by way of TCRdb, which keeps in-frame sequences with V and J called. Part of the clones is missing from these tables; in studies checked, under half for an unresolved V gene and the rest for unknown reasons. Across this sample there are around 80,000 clones, with roughly four fifths seen only once. The ten largest account for roughly 9% of the sample. What was sequenced was peripheral blood. The receptors were gathered from a human donor in a cohort sampled during active COVID-19.

This chain uses TRBV11-2 with TRBJ2-5; D perhaps matches TRBD1 (6 bases). The CDR3 has 13 residues. Germline V gives CDR1 SGHAT, CDR2 FQNNGV. The V gene lost 0 bases and the J gene lost 7 bases, with 9 bases spanning the gap. CDR3 loop: CASSLEGALTQYF. As DNA, the CDR3 is TGTGCCAGCAGCTTAGAGGGGGCGCTGACCCAGTACTTC.

The chain combines TRBV5-1 with TRBJ1-5; no firm D call. The CDR3 covers 14 residues. V lost 4 bases and J lost 2, with 10 bases in between. The germline V gene has CDR1 SGHRS and CDR2 YFSETQ. The CDR3 nucleotides read TGCGCCAGCAGCCTCTCGGCGGGCAATCAGCCCCAGCATTTT. It codes for CASSLSAGNQPQHF.

This clone turned up a few times. The DNA of the CDR3 is TGTGCCAGCAGTGACTCGAAGGGGGCCACCGGGGAGCTGTTTTTT. Encoded protein: CASSDSKGATGELFF. The chain joins TRBV6-4 to TRBJ2-2; 7 bases agree with TRBD1. The ends lost 0 bases at V and 4 bases at J; junction bases unmatched: 2. Looked up from germline, CDR1 is MRHNA and CDR2 is SNTAGT. This CDR3 has 15 amino acids.